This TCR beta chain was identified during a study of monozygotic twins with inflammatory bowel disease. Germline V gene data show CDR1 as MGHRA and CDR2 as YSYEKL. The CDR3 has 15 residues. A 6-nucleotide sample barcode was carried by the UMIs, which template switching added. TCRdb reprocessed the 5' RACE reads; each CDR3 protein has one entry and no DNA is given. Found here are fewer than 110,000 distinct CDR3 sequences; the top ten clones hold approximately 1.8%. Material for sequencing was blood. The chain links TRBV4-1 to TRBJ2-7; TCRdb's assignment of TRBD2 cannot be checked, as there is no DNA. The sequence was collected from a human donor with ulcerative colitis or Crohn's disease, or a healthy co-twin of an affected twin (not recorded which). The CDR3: CASSPSGLSSYEQYF.